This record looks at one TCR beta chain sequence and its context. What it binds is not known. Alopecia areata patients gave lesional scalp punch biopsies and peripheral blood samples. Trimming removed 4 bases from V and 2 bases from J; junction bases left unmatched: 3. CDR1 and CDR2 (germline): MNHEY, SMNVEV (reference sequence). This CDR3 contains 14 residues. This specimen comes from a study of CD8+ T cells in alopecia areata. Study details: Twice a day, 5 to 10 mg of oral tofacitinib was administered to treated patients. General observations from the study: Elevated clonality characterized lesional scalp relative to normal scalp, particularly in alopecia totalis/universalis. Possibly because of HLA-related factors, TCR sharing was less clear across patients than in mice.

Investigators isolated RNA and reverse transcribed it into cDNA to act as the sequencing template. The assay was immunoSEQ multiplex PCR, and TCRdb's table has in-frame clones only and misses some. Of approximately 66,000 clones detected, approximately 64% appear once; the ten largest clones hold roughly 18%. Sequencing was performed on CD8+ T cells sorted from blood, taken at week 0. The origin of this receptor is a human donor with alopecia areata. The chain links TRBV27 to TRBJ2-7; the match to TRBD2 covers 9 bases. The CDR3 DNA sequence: TGTGCCAGCAGTTCCCTAGCGGGGCCCTACGAGCAGTACTTC. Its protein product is CASSSLAGPYEQYF.